Below, one TCR beta chain is given with its context. Germline CDR1 reads MNHEY; CDR2 reads SMNVEV (reference sequence). The CDR3 is 14 amino acids. V lost 3 bases and J 4 bases, leaving 12 bases between the germline ends. The data are from a study of PD-L1 blockade in urothelial cancer. Study overall: Anywhere from 0 to 3 prior chemotherapy regimens had been received by patients.

The time point is: peripheral blood 6 weeks after treatment start. Between 1 and 8 samples per patient were obtained, pretreatment and on-treatment. Data came from immunoSEQ multiplex PCR; TCRdb stores just in-frame clones and leaves some out. This sample has tens of thousands of clones, with around nine tenths found just once. V is TRBV27 and J is TRBJ1-2, with D possibly TRBD1 on 5 matching bases. The TCR originated in a man in his fifties or sixties with urothelial cancer. The sample here was PBMCs, taken around atezolizumab (anti-PD-L1) treatment. CDR3 nucleotides: TGTGCCAGCAGTTTGCGGGGGGGTGGCTATGGCTACACCTTC. It yields the protein CASSLRGGGYGYTF.